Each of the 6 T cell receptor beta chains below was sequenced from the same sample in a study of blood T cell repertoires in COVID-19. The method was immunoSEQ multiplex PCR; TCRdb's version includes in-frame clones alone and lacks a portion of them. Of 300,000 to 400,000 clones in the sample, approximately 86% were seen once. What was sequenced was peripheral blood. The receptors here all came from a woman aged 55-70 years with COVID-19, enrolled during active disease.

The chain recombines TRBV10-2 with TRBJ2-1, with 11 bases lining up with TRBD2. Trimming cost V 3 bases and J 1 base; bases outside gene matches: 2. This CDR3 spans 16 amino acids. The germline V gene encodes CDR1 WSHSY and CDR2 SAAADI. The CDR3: CASSELAGVSYNEQFF. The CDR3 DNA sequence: TGCGCCAGCAGTGAACTAGCGGGGGTATCCTACAATGAGCAGTTCTTC.

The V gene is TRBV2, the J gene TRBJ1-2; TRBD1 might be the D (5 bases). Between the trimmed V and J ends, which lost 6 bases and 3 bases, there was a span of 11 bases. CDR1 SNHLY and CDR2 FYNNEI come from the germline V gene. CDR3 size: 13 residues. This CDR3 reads CASRPGTYYGYTF. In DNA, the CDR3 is TGTGCCAGCAGACCCGGGACTTACTATGGCTACACCTTC.

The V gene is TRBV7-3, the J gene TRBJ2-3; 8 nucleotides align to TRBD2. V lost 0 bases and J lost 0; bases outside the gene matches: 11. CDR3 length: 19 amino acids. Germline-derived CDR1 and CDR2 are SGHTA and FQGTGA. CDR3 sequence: CASSLTAGLGYSSTDTQYF. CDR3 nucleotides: TGTGCCAGCAGCTTAACAGCGGGACTAGGCTACTCTAGCACAGATACGCAGTATTTT. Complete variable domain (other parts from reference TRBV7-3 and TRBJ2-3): GAGVSQTPSNKVTEKGKYVELRCDPISGHTALYWYRQSLGQGPEFLIYFQGTGAADDSGLPNDRFFAVRPEGSVSTLKIQRTERGDSAVYLCASSLTAGLGYSSTDTQYFGPGTRLTVL.

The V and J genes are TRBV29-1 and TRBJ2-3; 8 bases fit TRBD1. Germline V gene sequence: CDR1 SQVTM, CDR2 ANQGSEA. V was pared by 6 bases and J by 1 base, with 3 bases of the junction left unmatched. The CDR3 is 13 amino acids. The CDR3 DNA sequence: TGCAGCGTGATGACAGGGGGCACAGATACGCAGTATTTT. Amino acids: CSVMTGGTDTQYF.

This chain's CDR3 is CARSLGGNEQFF. Here the CDR3 DNA reads TGTGCCAGAAGCTTGGGAGGGAACGAGCAGTTCTTC. The chain links TRBV5-3 to TRBJ2-1; TRBD2 might be the D (5 bases). TRBV5-3 is an open reading frame, and its role is uncertain. This CDR3 spans 12 amino acids. V dropped 0 bases and J dropped 10 bases, with 8 bases sitting between them.

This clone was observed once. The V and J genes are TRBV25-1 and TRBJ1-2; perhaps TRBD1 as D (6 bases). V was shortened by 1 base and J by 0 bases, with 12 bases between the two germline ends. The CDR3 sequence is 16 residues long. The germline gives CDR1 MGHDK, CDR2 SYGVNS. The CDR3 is CASSELTGRANYGYTF. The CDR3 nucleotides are TGTGCCAGCAGTGAATTAACAGGGAGAGCTAACTATGGCTACACCTTC.